What follows are 8 T cell receptor beta chains derived from one specimen sequenced in a study of shared clonotypes between healthy human individuals. TCRdb keeps only in-frame clones here, not all; method: immunoSEQ multiplex PCR. This repertoire shows around 2.5 million clones, approximately 93% found once; its top ten account for approximately 0.37%. The sample consisted of naive CD4+ T cells from PBMCs. Subset noted: CD45RA+ positively selected. The receptors were gathered from a man between 18 and 29 years old in good health. Some clones in this sample may be carry-over from other donors' samples.

This clone appeared once. The V gene is TRBV18, the J gene TRBJ1-2; TRBD1 agrees at 7 bases. This CDR3 contains 15 residues. V was clipped by 3 bases and J by 6 bases; unmatched bases: 10. CDR1 and CDR2 from the germline V gene are KGHSH and LQKENI. The CDR3 spells CASSPALAGGNGYTF. The CDR3 DNA follows: TGTGCCAGCTCACCGGCGCTAGCAGGGGGTAATGGCTACACCTTC.

This sequence joins TRBV28 and TRBJ1-4; 9 bases are a match to TRBD1. J lost 8 bases, V lost 2 bases, and 0 bases had no gene match. The CDR3 is made up of 13 amino acids. Germline V lookup: CDR1 MDHEN, CDR2 SYDVKM. CDR3: CASSLGTGEKLFF. As DNA, the CDR3 is TGTGCCAGCAGTTTAGGGACAGGGGAAAAACTGTTTTTT.

The gene calls are TRBV28 and TRBJ2-7; maybe TRBD1 (6 bases). The V end lost 7 bases, the J end lost 7 bases, and 17 bases lay between the germline ends. This CDR3 region has 13 residues. The germline CDR1 and CDR2 sequences are MDHEN and SYDVKM. CDR3 nucleotides: TGTGCCAGCACCGAATACCGGGACAAGGAGCAGTACTTC. Encoded protein: CASTEYRDKEQYF.

This chain connects TRBV5-1 to TRBJ2-7; weak D call: TRBD1 (6 bases). Germline-derived CDR1 and CDR2 are SGHRS and YFSETQ. V lost 6 bases and J lost 4, with 17 bases in between. The CDR3 length is 14 residues. In nucleotides, the CDR3 is TGCGCCAGCAAGCGACAGGAAGGGTCTTACGAGCAGTACTTC. The encoded protein is CASKRQEGSYEQYF.

V is TRBV19 and J is TRBJ2-1; 7 bases align to TRBD2. From germline, CDR1 is LNHDA and CDR2 SQIVND (reference sequence). The CDR3 runs 15 residues. After removal of 6 bases from V and 2 bases from J, the junction contained 7 bases not matched to a gene. CDR3 residues: CASSGRTVPYNEQFF. The CDR3, as DNA: TGTGCCAGTAGCGGGAGGACTGTACCCTACAATGAGCAGTTCTTC.

The chain employs TRBV28 and TRBJ1-5, with 8 positions matching TRBD1. The CDR3 length is 15 residues. Per the germline V gene, CDR1 is MDHEN and CDR2 is SYDVKM. The V segment lost 2 bases and the J segment 6 bases; nucleotides outside the gene matches: 6. CDR3 sequence reads: CASSLRTGTRQPQHF. The CDR3 region has the DNA TGTGCCAGCAGTTTAAGGACAGGGACCCGTCAGCCCCAGCATTTT.

A remark on this clone: The sample has other DNA sequences that encode this CDR3 too. The V gene is TRBV30, the J gene TRBJ1-2; 8 bases align to TRBD1. Germline assignment: CDR1 GTSNPN and CDR2 SVGIG (reference sequence). This CDR3 has 14 amino acids. V dropped 3 bases and J dropped 2; count of bases not matched to a gene: 5. CDR3 sequence reads: CAWRRQGANYGYTF. In DNA, the CDR3 is TGTGCCTGGAGGAGGCAGGGGGCGAACTATGGCTACACCTTC.

This chain links TRBV18 with TRBJ1-1; 10 nucleotides match TRBD1. The CDR3 loop spans 15 amino acids. V lost 3 bases and J lost 5; bases outside the gene matches: 6. CDR1 KGHSH and CDR2 LQKENI come from the germline V gene. The CDR3 DNA sequence: TGTGCCAGCTCACCGGTGACAGGGGGCGGAACTGAAGCTTTCTTT. The encoded protein is CASSPVTGGGTEAFF.